This TCR beta chain was identified in a study of T cell responses to AZD1222 COVID-19 vaccine. TCRdb's table, derived via immunoSEQ multiplex PCR, lists solely in-frame clones and lacks some. The sample holds about 140,000 clones, roughly 92% seen once. CDR3 length equals 16 residues. CDR1 and CDR2 from the germline V gene are SGHRS and YFSETQ. The ends were cut back, 4 bases at V and 4 bases at J, with 17 bases in the middle. Whole-study results and caveats: Every sample of the repertoires postdated the peak T cell response. Targets within unmutated variant regions were reportedly found for nearly half of spike-specific TCRs.

This clone has a single count. What it binds is not known. This chain uses TRBV5-1 with TRBJ2-2, with D perhaps being TRBD1 or TRBD2 (5 bases each). The sequencing here drew on peripheral blood, taken on day 0 of AZD1222 vaccination. This TCR derives from an adult in good health. DNA for the CDR3: TGCGCCAGCAGCCCGAACGCCGGGACGGGCACCGGGGAGCTGTTTTTT. Encoded protein: CASSPNAGTGTGELFF. The full variable domain, in which reference TRBV5-1 and TRBJ2-2 provide the parts outside the CDR3, is KAGVTQTPRYLIKTRGQQVTLSCSPISGHRSVSWYQQTPGQGLQFLFEYFSETQRNKGNFPGRFSGRQFSNSRSEMNVSTLELGDSALYLCASSPNAGTGTGELFFGEGSRLTVL.